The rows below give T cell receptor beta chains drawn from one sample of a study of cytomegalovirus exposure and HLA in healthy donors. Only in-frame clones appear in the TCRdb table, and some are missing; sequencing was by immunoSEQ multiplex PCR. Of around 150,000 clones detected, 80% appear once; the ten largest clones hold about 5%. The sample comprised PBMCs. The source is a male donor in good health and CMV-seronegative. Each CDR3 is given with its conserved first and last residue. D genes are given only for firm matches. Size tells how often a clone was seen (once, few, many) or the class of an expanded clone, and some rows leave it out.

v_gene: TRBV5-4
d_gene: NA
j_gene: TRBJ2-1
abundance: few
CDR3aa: CASSLGVARSSYNEQFF
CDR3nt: TGTGCCAGCAGCTTGGGGGTAGCTCGAAGCTCCTACAATGAGCAGTTCTTC

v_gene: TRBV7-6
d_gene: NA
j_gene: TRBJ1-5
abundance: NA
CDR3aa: CASSLGHLKPQHF
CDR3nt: TGTGCCAGCAGCTTAGGACACCTCAAACCCCAGCATTTT

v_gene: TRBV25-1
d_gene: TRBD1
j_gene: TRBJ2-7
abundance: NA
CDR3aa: CSTGESYEQYF
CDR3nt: TGTTCCACAGGGGAAAGCTACGAGCAGTACTTC

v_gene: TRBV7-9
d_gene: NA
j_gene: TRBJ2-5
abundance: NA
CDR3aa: CASSLDSEETQYF
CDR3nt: TGTGCCAGCAGCCTGGACAGCGAAGAGACCCAGTACTTC

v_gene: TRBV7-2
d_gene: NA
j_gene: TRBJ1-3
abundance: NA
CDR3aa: CASSSVHRSSGNTIYF
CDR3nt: TGTGCCAGCAGCTCCGTACACCGGAGCTCTGGAAACACCATATATTTT

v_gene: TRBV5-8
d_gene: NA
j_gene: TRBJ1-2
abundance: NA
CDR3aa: CASSPSPDTGYTF
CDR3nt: TGTGCCAGCAGCCCTTCCCCAGACACCGGCTACACCTTC

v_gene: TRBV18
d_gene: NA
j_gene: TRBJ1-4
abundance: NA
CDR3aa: CASSPPEGFVAELFF
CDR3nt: TGTGCCAGCTCACCACCGGAAGGATTTGTCGCGGAACTGTTTTTT

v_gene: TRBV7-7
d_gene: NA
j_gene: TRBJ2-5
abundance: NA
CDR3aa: CASSQDLAETQYF
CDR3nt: TGTGCTAGCAGCCAAGACTTAGCGGAGACCCAGTACTTC

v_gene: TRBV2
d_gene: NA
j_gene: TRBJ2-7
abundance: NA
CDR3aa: CATQPFLRDKKTRQYF
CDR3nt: TGTGCTACCCAGCCCTTTCTCCGGGACAAAAAGACGAGGCAGTACTTC

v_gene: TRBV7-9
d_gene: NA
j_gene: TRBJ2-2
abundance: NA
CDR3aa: CASSPLIYTGELFF
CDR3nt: TGTGCCAGCAGCCCTCTAATTTATACCGGGGAGCTGTTTTTT

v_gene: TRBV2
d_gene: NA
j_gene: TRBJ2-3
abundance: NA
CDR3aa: CASRRQALSTDTQYF
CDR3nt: TGTGCCAGCAGGAGACAGGCTCTTAGCACAGATACGCAGTATTTT

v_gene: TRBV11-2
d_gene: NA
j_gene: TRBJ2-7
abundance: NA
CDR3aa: CASSLGGHEQYF
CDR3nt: TGTGCCAGCAGCTTAGGGGGCCACGAGCAGTACTTC

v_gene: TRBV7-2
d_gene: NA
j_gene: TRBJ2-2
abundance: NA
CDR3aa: CASTRDWLNTGELFF
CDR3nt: TGTGCCAGCACCCGGGACTGGCTGAACACCGGGGAGCTGTTTTTT

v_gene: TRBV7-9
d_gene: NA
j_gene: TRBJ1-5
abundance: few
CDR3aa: CASSLALGVSANQPQHF
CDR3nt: TGTGCCAGCAGCTTAGCGTTGGGCGTGTCGGCCAATCAGCCCCAGCATTTT

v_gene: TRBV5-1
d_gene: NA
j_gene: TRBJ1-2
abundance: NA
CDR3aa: CASSSGQRPTQYGYTF
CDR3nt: TGCGCCAGCAGCTCCGGACAGCGGCCCACTCAATATGGCTACACCTTC

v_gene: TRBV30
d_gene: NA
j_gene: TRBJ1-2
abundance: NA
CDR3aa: CASGGGGGYTF
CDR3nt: TGTGCCTCGGGAGGGGGGGGAGGCTACACCTTC

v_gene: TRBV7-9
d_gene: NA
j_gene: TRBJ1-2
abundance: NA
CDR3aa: CAIGGGSGYTF
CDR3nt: TGTGCCATAGGAGGAGGCTCCGGCTACACCTTC

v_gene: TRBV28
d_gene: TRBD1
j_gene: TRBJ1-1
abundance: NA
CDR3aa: CASSSGGDPTEAFF
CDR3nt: TGTGCCAGCAGCTCAGGGGGCGACCCCACTGAAGCTTTCTTT

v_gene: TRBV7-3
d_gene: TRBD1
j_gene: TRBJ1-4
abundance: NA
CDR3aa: CASSRDRGKVLFF
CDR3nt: TGTGCCAGCAGCCGAGACAGGGGAAAGGTACTGTTTTTT

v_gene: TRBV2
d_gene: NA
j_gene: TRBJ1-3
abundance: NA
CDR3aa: CASRYLTGSSGNTIYF
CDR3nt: TGTGCCAGCAGATACCTTACAGGATCGTCTGGAAACACCATATATTTT

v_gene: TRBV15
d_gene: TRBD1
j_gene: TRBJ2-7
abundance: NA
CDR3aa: CATGIDRGPYEQYF
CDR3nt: TGTGCCACCGGGATCGACAGGGGTCCCTACGAGCAGTACTTC

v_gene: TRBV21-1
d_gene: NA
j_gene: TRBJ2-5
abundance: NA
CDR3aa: CASTQTLRGAIETQYF
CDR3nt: TGTGCCAGCACCCAAACCCTACGGGGGGCAATAGAGACCCAGTACTTC

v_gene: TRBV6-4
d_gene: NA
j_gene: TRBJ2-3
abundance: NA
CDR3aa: CASSDGTSTDTQYF
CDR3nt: TGTGCCAGCAGTGACGGGACTAGCACAGATACGCAGTATTTT

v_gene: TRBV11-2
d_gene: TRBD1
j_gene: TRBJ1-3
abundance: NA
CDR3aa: CASSSDRGNTIYF
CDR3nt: TGTGCCAGCAGCTCGGACAGGGGCAACACCATATATTTT

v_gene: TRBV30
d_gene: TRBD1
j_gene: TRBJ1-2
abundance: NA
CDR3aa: CAWSYNRGRSYGYTF
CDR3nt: TGTGCCTGGAGTTACAACAGGGGTAGGAGCTATGGCTACACCTTC

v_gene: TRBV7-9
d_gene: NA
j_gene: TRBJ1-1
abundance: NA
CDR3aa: CASSSENTEAFF
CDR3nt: TGTGCCAGCAGCTCAGAGAACACTGAAGCTTTCTTT

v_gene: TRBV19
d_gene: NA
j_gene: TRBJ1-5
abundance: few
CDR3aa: CASSISGRDAQPQHF
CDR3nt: TGTGCCAGTAGTATCAGCGGTAGGGATGCTCAGCCCCAGCATTTT

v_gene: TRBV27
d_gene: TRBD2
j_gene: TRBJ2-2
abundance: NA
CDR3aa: CASSSPSGGAGGELFF
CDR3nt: TGTGCCAGCAGTTCACCTAGCGGGGGGGCAGGCGGGGAGCTGTTTTTT

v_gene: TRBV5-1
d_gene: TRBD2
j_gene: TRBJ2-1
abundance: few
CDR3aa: CASSTGTSGGAKNEQFF
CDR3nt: TGCGCCAGCAGCACCGGGACTAGCGGGGGGGCGAAGAATGAGCAGTTCTTC

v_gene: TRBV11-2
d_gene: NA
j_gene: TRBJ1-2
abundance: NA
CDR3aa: CASSPYRSGYTF
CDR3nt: TGTGCCAGCAGTCCCTACAGAAGTGGCTACACCTTC

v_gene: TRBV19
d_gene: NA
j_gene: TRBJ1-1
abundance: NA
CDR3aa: CASSIEAIHTEAFF
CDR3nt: TGTGCCAGTAGTATTGAGGCCATTCACACTGAAGCTTTCTTT

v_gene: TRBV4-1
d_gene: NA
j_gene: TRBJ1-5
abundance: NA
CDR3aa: CASSQVKGVGQPQHF
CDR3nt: TGCGCCAGCAGCCAAGTTAAAGGGGTTGGCCAGCCCCAGCATTTT

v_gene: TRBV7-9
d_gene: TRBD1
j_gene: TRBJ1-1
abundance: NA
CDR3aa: CASSWTGDTEAFF
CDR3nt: TGTGCCAGCAGCTGGACAGGGGACACTGAAGCTTTCTTT

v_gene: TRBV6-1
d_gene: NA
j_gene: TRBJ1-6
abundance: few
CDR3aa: CASSEVTLPQYNSPLHF
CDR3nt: TGTGCCAGCAGTGAAGTAACCTTGCCGCAGTATAATTCACCCCTCCACTTT

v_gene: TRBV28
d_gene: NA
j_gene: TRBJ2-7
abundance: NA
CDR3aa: CATVDEVGSEQYF
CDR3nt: TGTGCCACGGTTGATGAAGTGGGGAGCGAGCAGTACTTC

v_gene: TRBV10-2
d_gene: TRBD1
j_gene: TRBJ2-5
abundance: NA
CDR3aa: CASRPGQTQETQYF
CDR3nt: TGCGCCAGCAGGCCGGGACAGACCCAAGAGACCCAGTACTTC

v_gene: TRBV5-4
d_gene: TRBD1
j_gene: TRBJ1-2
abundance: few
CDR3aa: CASSHIDRGLIGYTF
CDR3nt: TGTGCCAGCAGCCATATAGACAGGGGGCTCATTGGCTACACCTTC

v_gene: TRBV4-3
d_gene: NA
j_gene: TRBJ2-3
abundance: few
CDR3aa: CASSPNPGVADTQYF
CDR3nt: TGCGCCAGCAGCCCGAATCCGGGTGTTGCAGATACGCAGTATTTT

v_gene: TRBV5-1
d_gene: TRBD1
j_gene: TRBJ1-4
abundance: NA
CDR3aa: CASSFGQGREKLFF
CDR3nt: TGCGCCAGCAGCTTCGGACAGGGGAGAGAAAAACTGTTTTTT

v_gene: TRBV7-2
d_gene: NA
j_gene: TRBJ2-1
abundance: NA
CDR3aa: CASSLVATESYNEQFF
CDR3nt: TGTGCCAGCAGCTTAGTTGCGACAGAATCCTACAATGAGCAGTTCTTC

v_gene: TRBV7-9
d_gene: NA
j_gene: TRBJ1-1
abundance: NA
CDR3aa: CASSPKERLNTEAFF
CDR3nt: TGTGCCAGCAGTCCAAAGGAGAGATTGAACACTGAAGCTTTCTTT

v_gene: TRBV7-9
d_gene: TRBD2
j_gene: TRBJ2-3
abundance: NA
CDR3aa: CASSLAGTSGTTDTQYF
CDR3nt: TGTGCCAGCAGCTTAGCAGGGACTAGCGGAACCACAGATACGCAGTATTTT

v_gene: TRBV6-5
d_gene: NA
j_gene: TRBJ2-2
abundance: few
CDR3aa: CASNHGGNTGELFF
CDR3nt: TGTGCCAGCAATCACGGGGGGAACACCGGGGAGCTGTTTTTT

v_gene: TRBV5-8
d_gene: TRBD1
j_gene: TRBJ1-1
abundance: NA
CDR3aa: CASSPGTGANTEAFF
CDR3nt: TGTGCCAGCAGCCCCGGGACAGGGGCGAACACTGAAGCTTTCTTT

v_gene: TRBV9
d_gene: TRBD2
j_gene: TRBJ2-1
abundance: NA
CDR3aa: CASSVASGGSNEQFF
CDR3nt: TGTGCCAGCAGCGTGGCTAGCGGGGGGTCAAATGAGCAGTTCTTC

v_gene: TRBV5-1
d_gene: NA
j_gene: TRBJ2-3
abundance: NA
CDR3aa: CASSAGTTDTQYF
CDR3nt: TGCGCCAGCAGCGCCGGGACTACAGATACGCAGTATTTT